This entry concerns a single T cell receptor beta chain. Its antigen is not identified. The data are from a study of identifying expanded T cells in peripheral blood. Study outcomes and limitations: Roughly 1.1 clones differed between technical replicates, versus around 16 and 19 over time. Clone count variance between approximately two-week samples rose with total template count.

Clones were read by immunoSEQ multiplex PCR, and TCRdb kept only the in-frame ones, dropping some. The repertoire holds around 130,000 clones, with 75% to 90% as singletons. Healthy donors had no documented immune events, such as infections, while sampled. Per germline, CDR1 SEHNR and CDR2 FQNEAQ (reference sequence). CDR3 length: 14 amino acids. V gave up 10 bases and J gave up 2 bases; unmatched junction bases: 8. The source of this sequence is a person aged 18 to 75 in good health. The rearrangement uses TRBV7-9 and TRBJ1-2; 9 bases match TRBD1. Sequencing was performed on blood. Here the CDR3 reads CATLKTGGNYGYTF. CDR3 sequence (DNA): TGTGCCACCCTTAAGACAGGGGGAAACTATGGCTACACCTTC.